The T cell receptor beta chain described here comes from a study of T cell responses to AZD1222 COVID-19 vaccine. Study at large: Second doses were pooled across both intervals (about 4 or about 12 weeks). Regarding the study as a whole: At 160-218 and 743-854, vaccine-associated CD4 TCRs were dominant, and they spanned spike.

There are 16 residues in the CDR3. Trimming cost V 2 bases and J 0 bases, with 11 bases left between them. Germline V gene lookup returns CDR1 LNHNV and CDR2 YYDKDF (reference sequence). Details on this clone: Its specificity is not known.

Profiled with immunoSEQ multiplex PCR; TCRdb holds only in-frame clones, not every one. In the table there are approximately 140,000 clones, 85% to 95% of which are singletons. The sequences come from peripheral blood, collected on day 0 of AZD1222 vaccination. J is TRBJ1-5 and V is TRBV15; perhaps TRBD1 as D (5 bases). The clonotype comes from an adult in good health. Here the CDR3 reads CATSRTTVNSNQPQHF. CDR3 DNA: TGTGCCACCAGCAGAACGACAGTCAATAGCAATCAGCCCCAGCATTTT.